The clone carrying this T cell receptor (beta chain) was seen more than once but under ten times. The data were obtained in a study of CD8 T cells in ankylosing spondylitis. A single record per CDR3 protein comes from TCRdb applying MiXCR to the 5' RACE reads. The table has 200,000 to 250,000 distinct CDR3 sequences, 30% to 40% seen once; the top ten hold around 4.4%. The CDR3 is made up of 16 amino acids. Germline CDR1 reads SGHTA; CDR2 reads FQGNSA. V lost 7 bases, J lost 0 bases, and 11 bases stayed unmatched. J is TRBJ2-5 and V is TRBV7-2; 7 nucleotides agree with TRBD2. Sample: blood, either unsorted or a sorted T cell fraction (not recorded which). The receptor comes from a male donor with ankylosing spondylitis or in good health (not recorded which). Here the CDR3 DNA reads TGTGCCAGCACCGAGGGAGGGCGGGGTTACCAAGAGACCCAGTACTTC. Protein: CASTEGGRGYQETQYF.